This T cell receptor (beta chain) was captured in a study of T cell repertoires and HLA-DP antigens. The study, taken as a whole, reports: The CD4+ repertoire was not split into naive and memory.

Average purity of the negatively selected CD4+ T cells was about 98%. CD4+ T cells were isolated untouched, about 98% pure. Only in-frame clones appear in the TCRdb table, and some are missing; sequencing was by immunoSEQ multiplex PCR. The sample consists of about 73,000 clones, just under 80% of them appearing once. As to this clone: Its antigen is as yet unknown.

Germline CDR1 and CDR2: SQVTM and ANQGSEA. With 4 bases removed from V and 5 bases from J, the gap between germline ends came to 8 bases. This CDR3 is built from 11 residues. The chain joins TRBV29-1 to TRBJ1-2; weak D call: TRBD1 (5 bases). Sequenced sample: CD4+ T cells from PBMCs. This clonotype was obtained from a man between 60 and 75 years old in good health and CMV-seronegative. CDR3 sequence reads: CSVVRQYGYTF. DNA for the CDR3: TGCAGCGTTGTACGACAGTATGGCTACACCTTC.